One and the same sample provided the 14 T cell receptor beta chains below, sequenced in a study of metastatic and nonmetastatic thyroid tumors. TCRdb reprocessed the PCR reads using MiXCR. This sample yields about 10,000 clones, of which more than 25% are seen a single time; about 4.8% belongs to the top ten. No patient had received any treatment before thyroid surgery. Sequenced material: tumor tissue. These receptors originate from a female donor with papillary thyroid cancer or a benign thyroid nodule (not recorded which). Some clones in this sample may be carry-over from other donors' samples.

By sample share, this clone is medium-sized. The genes are TRBV5-1 and TRBJ1-1, with 11 bases identical to TRBD1. Losses at the gene ends were 3 bases for V and 4 bases for J; bases not matched to a gene: 2. The CDR3 totals 14 residues. The germline V gene encodes CDR1 SGHRS and CDR2 YFSETQ. Written as DNA, the CDR3 is TGCGCCAGCAGCTCCGGGACAGGGGGCACTGAAGCTTTCTTT. Its protein product is CASSSGTGGTEAFF.

Judged by abundance, this clone is large. This same CDR3 is encoded by further DNA sequences in the sample. The chain carries TRBV28 and TRBJ1-2, with a weak D call TRBD1 (5 bases). The CDR3 is 15 amino acids. V lost 3 bases and J 6 bases, leaving 17 bases between the germline ends. Per the germline V gene, CDR1 is MDHEN and CDR2 is SYDVKM. Written as DNA, the CDR3 is TGTGCCAGCAGTTTCCGGCGACTGGGGCGGAATGGCTACACCTTC. Translated: CASSFRRLGRNGYTF.

The J gene is TRBJ1-2, the V gene TRBV7-9, with a tentative D call TRBD1 (5 bases). V lost 3 bases to trimming and J lost 8 bases, with 16 bases between them. Germline CDR1 is SEHNR and CDR2 is FQNEAQ (reference sequence). The CDR3 totals 14 residues. This CDR3 reads CASSFDSRTQGYTF. The CDR3 nucleotides read TGTGCCAGCAGCTTTGACAGCCGGACGCAAGGCTACACCTTC.

This clone ranks as medium-sized. The chain has TRBV29-1 and TRBJ2-3, with 11 bases aligning to TRBD1. The CDR3 has 15 residues. CDR1 is SQVTM, CDR2 ANQGSEA, per germline. V lost 4 bases to trimming and J lost 3 bases; unmatched junction nucleotides: 6. The CDR3 reads CSVVGGQGATDTQYF. The CDR3 DNA reads as TGCAGCGTTGTCGGTGGACAGGGGGCGACAGATACGCAGTATTTT.

This clone was observed a handful of times. Sequence at one end of the junction differs from germline and may be a read error. The V and J genes are TRBV27 and TRBJ1-2; D is possibly TRBD1 (6 bases). The germline V gene has CDR1 MNHEY and CDR2 SMNVEV (reference sequence). The CDR3 loop spans 15 amino acids. The CDR3 nucleotides are TGTGCCAGCAGTGACGCACAGGGTGCTAACTATGGCCACACCTTC. This codes for CASSDAQGANYGHTF.

The chain links TRBV18 to TRBJ1-2; 12 bases are shared with TRBD1. Trimming took 2 bases from V and 8 from J; bases not matched to a gene: 6. This CDR3 contains 15 residues. Germline CDR1 reads KGHSH; CDR2 reads LQKENI. The DNA for the CDR3 is TGTGCCAGCTCACCAGAGGGACAGGGGGCCCGGGGCTACACCTTC. This codes for CASSPEGQGARGYTF. Full variable domain (remainder filled in from reference TRBV18 and TRBJ1-2): NAGVMQNPRHLVRRRGQEARLRCSPMKGHSHVYWYRQLPEEGLKFMVYLQKENIIDESGMPKERFSAEFPKEGPSILRIQQVVRGDSAAYFCASSPEGQGARGYTFGSGTRLTVV.

The J gene is TRBJ2-1, the V gene TRBV6-1; D uncertain. V dropped 7 bases and J dropped 9 bases, with 13 bases sitting between them. Germline CDR1 is MNHNS and CDR2 is SASEGT. This CDR3 region has 12 residues. This chain's CDR3 is CASTDGVGEQFF. In DNA form, the CDR3 reads TGTGCCAGCACTGATGGGGTCGGTGAGCAGTTCTTC.

This clone is medium-sized (0.01 to 0.1%) within its sample. The chain uses TRBV4-3 and TRBJ2-3, with TRBD2 identical over 7 bases. Germline V gene sequence: CDR1 LGHNA, CDR2 YSLEER. The CDR3 extends over 15 amino acids. V was pared by 1 base and J by 4 bases, with 5 bases of the junction left unmatched. Written as DNA, the CDR3 is TGCGCCAGCAGCCAAGGGCAGCGGGACGCAGATACGCAGTATTTT. This sequence encodes CASSQGQRDADTQYF.

This clone turned up a few times. The chain links TRBV28 to TRBJ2-5; TRBD1 agrees at 8 bases. In germline, CDR1 is MDHEN, CDR2 SYDVKM. The CDR3 covers 14 residues. Trimming cost V 6 bases and J 1 base; bases outside gene matches: 4. The CDR3 nucleotides read TGTGCCAGCAGCCCACAGGGGGGCCAAGAGACCCAGTACTTC. This codes for CASSPQGGQETQYF.

In this sample, this clone is medium-sized. The chain has TRBV30 and TRBJ1-2; D is possibly TRBD1 (5 bases). The V end was cut by 4 bases, the J end by 4 bases, with 7 bases between. Per the germline V gene, CDR1 is GTSNPN and CDR2 is SVGIG (reference sequence). This CDR3 has 11 amino acids. CDR3 in DNA: TGTGCCTGGACCAGGGTCTATGGCTACACCTTC. As protein: CAWTRVYGYTF.

This clone is medium-sized in the sample. The CDR3 DNA reads TGTGCCAGCAGCTCGGGACCGTACACTGAAGCTTTCTTT. Translating gives CASSSGPYTEAFF. The chain joins TRBV7-3 to TRBJ1-1, with a tentative D call TRBD1 (5 bases). The CDR3 runs 13 residues. The germline V gene has CDR1 SGHTA and CDR2 FQGTGA. Trimming stripped 4 bases from V and 3 bases from J, with 9 bases between.

V and J are TRBV9 and TRBJ1-2; 9 bases are a match to TRBD1. The CDR3 extends over 15 amino acids. Germline CDR1 is SGDLS and CDR2 is YYNGEE. J gave up 2 bases and V 0 bases, and 2 bases lay outside the gene matches. Here the CDR3 reads CASSVGGTGNYGYTF. The CDR3 DNA reads as TGTGCCAGCAGCGTAGGAGGGACAGGGAACTATGGCTACACCTTC.

This clone was seen more than once but under ten times. V usage is TRBV25-1 and J usage is TRBJ2-7; 11 bases fit TRBD2. Trimming at V came to 8 bases and at J to 4 bases, leaving 4 bases not matched to a gene. The CDR3 runs to 13 residues. Germline CDR1 reads MGHDK; CDR2 reads SYGVNS. The CDR3: CASCTSGSYEQYF. The CDR3 nucleotides read TGTGCCAGCTGTACTAGCGGGAGTTACGAGCAGTACTTC.

Points on this clone: A junction boundary mismatches the germline segment, possibly from a read error. The chain recombines TRBV6-2 or TRBV6-3 with TRBJ2-1; D possibly matches TRBD1 or TRBD2 (5 bases each). Germline CDR1 MNHEY, CDR2 SVGEGT. This CDR3 is 15 amino acids long. The CDR3 sequence: CASRPGIATDLEKFF. The DNA of the CDR3 is TGTGCCAGCAGGCCCGGAATAGCGACAGACCTTGAGAAGTTCTTC.